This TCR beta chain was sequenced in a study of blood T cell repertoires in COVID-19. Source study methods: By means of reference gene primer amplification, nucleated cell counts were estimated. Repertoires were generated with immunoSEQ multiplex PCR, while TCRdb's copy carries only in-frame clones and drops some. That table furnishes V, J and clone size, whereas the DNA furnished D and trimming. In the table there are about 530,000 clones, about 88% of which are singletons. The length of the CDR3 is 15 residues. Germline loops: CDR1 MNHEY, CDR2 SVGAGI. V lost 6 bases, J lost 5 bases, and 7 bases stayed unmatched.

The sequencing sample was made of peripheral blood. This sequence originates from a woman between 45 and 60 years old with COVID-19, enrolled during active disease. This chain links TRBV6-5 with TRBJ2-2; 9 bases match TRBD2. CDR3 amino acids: CASRVAGAGTGELFF. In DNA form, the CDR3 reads TGTGCCAGCAGGGTAGCGGGGGCGGGGACCGGGGAGCTGTTTTTT.